This T cell receptor (beta chain) was sequenced during a study of T cell repertoires in ileal Crohn's disease. Study at large: Surgery for a complication: stricturing in about 61%, penetrating in about 39%. Thiopurines (around 10) or anti-TNF agents (approximately 20) were given postoperatively to about half.

A note on this clone: Antigen unknown. Different DNA sequences within this sample yield the same CDR3.

Study-wide points: Sorted CD8 T cells held more high-frequency clones than CD4.

This table comes from immunoSEQ multiplex PCR, and its TCRdb copy is limited to in-frame clones, with some not included. The table includes about 4,300 clones, 76% detected once. Germline CDR1 is MNHEY and CDR2 is SVGAGI. This CDR3 is 15 amino acids long. Trimming took off 7 bases at V and 5 bases at J, with 21 bases between the two ends. The J gene is TRBJ2-7, the V gene TRBV6-5; possible D gene TRBD2, 6 bases. The clonotype was recovered from an adult with Crohn's disease. The sequenced material came from ileal tissue. The CDR3 coding sequence is TGTGCCAGCATCCCCCCGGGAGCAGGTCTCCACGAGCAGTACTTC. Its translation is CASIPPGAGLHEQYF.